Shown below are 22 T cell receptor beta chains from a single sample sequenced in a study of neoadjuvant nivolumab and ipilimumab in lung cancer. TCRdb's table, derived via immunoSEQ multiplex PCR, lists solely in-frame clones and lacks some. The profile shows 4,000 to 5,500 clones, 77% of them singletons. The sample consisted of adjacent normal lung tissue, taken after neoadjuvant nivolumab, alone or with ipilimumab, at or shortly before surgery. The receptors were gathered from an adult with non-small cell lung cancer.

This chain uses TRBV6-5 with TRBJ1-1, with D unresolved. The germline CDR1 and CDR2 sequences are MNHEY and SVGAGI. V dropped 5 bases and J dropped 1 base, with 14 bases sitting between them. The length of the CDR3 is 15 residues. In nucleotides, the CDR3 is TGTGCCAGCAGTACCAGACCGGATCCGAACACTGAAGCTTTCTTT. Protein: CASSTRPDPNTEAFF.

This clone has a single count. The genes are TRBV19 and TRBJ2-7; D is possibly TRBD1 or TRBD2 (5 bases each). The CDR3 is 13 amino acids. With 3 bases removed from V and 4 bases from J, the gap between germline ends came to 10 bases. The germline V gene has CDR1 LNHDA and CDR2 SQIVND (reference sequence). The CDR3 protein is CASSIGGTYEQYF. In nucleotides, the CDR3 is TGTGCCAGTAGTATTGGGGGTACGTACGAGCAGTACTTC.

The rearrangement uses TRBV7-9 and TRBJ1-2; the D gene is possibly TRBD1 (5 bases). V lost 4 bases, J lost 4 bases, and 13 bases lay in between. The CDR3 covers 14 residues. Germline V gene data show CDR1 as SEHNR and CDR2 as FQNEAQ (reference sequence). CDR3 nucleotide sequence: TGTGCCAGCAGCTCGGACATTTCCAGCTATGGCTACACCTTC. Translated: CASSSDISSYGYTF.

This clone was seen only a few times. The V gene is TRBV6-1, the J gene TRBJ1-5; 9 bases align to TRBD1. The germline CDR1 and CDR2 sequences are MNHNS and SASEGT. The CDR3 sequence is 15 residues long. The J segment lost 3 bases and the V segment lost 5 bases, leaving 5 bases of the junction unmatched. The CDR3: CASSPGQGFNQPQHF. The CDR3 nucleotides read TGTGCCAGCAGTCCGGGACAGGGTTTCAATCAGCCCCAGCATTTT.

V is TRBV10-2 and J is TRBJ1-2, with D maybe TRBD1 (6 bases). Germline V gene data show CDR1 as WSHSY and CDR2 as SAAADI. This CDR3 has 12 amino acids. Trimming removed 6 bases from V and 2 bases from J, with 7 bases in between. CDR3 protein: CASRDRNYGYTF. The CDR3 DNA sequence: TGCGCCAGCAGAGACAGGAACTATGGCTACACCTTC.

V usage is TRBV5-7 and J usage is TRBJ2-7; D is unclear. TRBV5-7 is treated as an ORF (open reading frame) with a function not yet certain. CDR3 length equals 11 residues. Trimming stripped 1 base from V and 5 bases from J, with 4 bases between. The DNA for the CDR3 is TGTGCCAGCAGCTTGATCAACGAGCAGTACTTC. Translation gives CASSLINEQYF.

The chain uses TRBV2 and TRBJ1-3; no reliable D call. The CDR3 is 16 amino acids. From germline, CDR1 is SNHLY and CDR2 FYNNEI. Deletions cut 3 bases from V and 0 bases from J, with 12 bases between. The CDR3 bases are TGTGCCAGCAGTGATCAGAATCCAAACTCTGGAAACACCATATATTTT. Amino acids: CASSDQNPNSGNTIYF.

This rearrangement joins TRBV7-6 to TRBJ1-5; D call uncertain. V was trimmed by 5 bases and J by 0 bases, leaving 8 bases between them. Germline CDR1 reads SGHVS; CDR2 reads FNYEAQ. The CDR3 totals 14 residues. The CDR3 nucleotides read TGTGCCAGCAGCATCGGGGTTAGCAATCAGCCCCAGCATTTT. Translation gives CASSIGVSNQPQHF. Full variable domain (missing parts from reference TRBV7-6 and TRBJ1-5): GAGVSQSPRYKVTKRGQDVALRCDPISGHVSLYWYRQALGQGPEFLTYFNYEAQQDKSGLPNDRFSAERPEGSISTLTIQRTEQRDSAMYRCASSIGVSNQPQHFGDGTRLSIL.

This clone was seen more than once but under ten times. The V gene is TRBV6-6, the J gene TRBJ1-4, with 7 bases matching TRBD1. Germline trimming cut 8 bases from V and 2 bases from J; bases unmatched to any gene: 5. The CDR3 totals 14 residues. Germline CDR1 is MNHNY and CDR2 is SVGAGI (reference sequence). The CDR3 is CASSETGTNEKLFF. The CDR3 DNA follows: TGTGCCAGCTCCGAGACAGGGACTAATGAAAAACTGTTTTTT.

The chain links TRBV5-1 to TRBJ1-1; a weak D match, TRBD1 (6 bases). The CDR3 totals 14 residues. The V and J ends lost 0 bases and 3 bases respectively, with 9 bases between them. Per germline, CDR1 SGHRS and CDR2 YFSETQ. The CDR3 DNA sequence: TGCGCCAGCAGCTTGGACGGGGGCTACACTGAAGCTTTCTTT. This translates into CASSLDGGYTEAFF.

The chain recombines TRBV7-2 with TRBJ1-2, with D possibly TRBD1 on 5 matching bases. The CDR3 loop spans 15 amino acids. V was pared by 5 bases and J by 8 bases, with 21 bases between. The germline gives CDR1 SGHTA, CDR2 FQGNSA. This CDR3 is CASSPSLGPTQGYTF. In nucleotides, the CDR3 is TGTGCCAGCAGCCCATCACTGGGACCGACGCAGGGCTACACCTTC. Complete variable domain (other parts from reference TRBV7-2 and TRBJ1-2): GAGVSQSPSNKVTEKGKDVELRCDPISGHTALYWYRQSLGQGLEFLIYFQGNSAPDKSGLPSDRFSAERTGGSVSTLTIQRTQQEDSAVYLCASSPSLGPTQGYTFGSGTRLTVV.

The V call is TRBV7-9, the J call TRBJ1-4; D not certain. The CDR3 loop spans 15 amino acids. Trimming removed 3 bases from V and 5 bases from J, with 13 bases in between. Germline loops: CDR1 SEHNR, CDR2 FQNEAQ (reference sequence). CDR3 bases: TGTGCCAGCAGCTTTAGCGGCCCTGTCAATGAAAAACTGTTTTTT. Encoded protein: CASSFSGPVNEKLFF.

V usage is TRBV11-3 and J usage is TRBJ2-1, with D perhaps TRBD2 (6 bases). CDR3 length: 16 residues. Trimming removed 5 bases from V and 2 bases from J, with 16 bases in between. Germline CDR1 reads SGHNT; CDR2 reads YENEEA. The CDR3 loop reads CASSTTRRGTYNEQFF. As DNA, the CDR3 is TGTGCCAGCAGCACCACGAGGCGCGGGACCTACAATGAGCAGTTCTTC.

The chain couples TRBV5-4 to TRBJ2-7, with D possibly being TRBD1 or TRBD2 (5 bases each). The germline V gene has CDR1 SGHNT and CDR2 YYREEE (reference sequence). Between the trimmed V and J ends, which lost 3 bases and 3 bases, there was a span of 13 bases. The CDR3 has 14 residues. The CDR3, as DNA: TGTGCCAGCAGCTGGGACGGTGGAAGCTACGAGCAGTACTTC. Its protein is CASSWDGGSYEQYF. The whole variable domain, remainder taken from reference TRBV5-4 and TRBJ2-7, is ETGVTQSPTHLIKTRGQQVTLRCSSQSGHNTVSWYQQALGQGPQFIFQYYREEENGRGNFPPRFSGLQFPNYSSELNVNALELDDSALYLCASSWDGGSYEQYFGPGTRLTVT.

This sequence joins TRBV7-2 and TRBJ2-6, with unresolved D. The CDR3 is 17 residues long. The V and J ends lost 0 bases and 0 bases respectively, with 9 bases between them. Germline CDR1 and CDR2: SGHTA and FQGNSA. CDR3 DNA sequence: TGTGCCAGCAGCTTAGCGGTACCGAGCTCTGGGGCCAACGTCCTGACTTTC. Its protein product is CASSLAVPSSGANVLTF.

The V call is TRBV19, the J call TRBJ1-3; 8 bases map to TRBD1. The junction had 4 bases not matched to a gene; V was cut back by 7 bases and J by 2 bases. Germline V CDR1 and CDR2: LNHDA, SQIVND (reference sequence). CDR3 length equals 14 residues. The CDR3 loop reads CASTTGEPGNTIYF. The CDR3 DNA reads as TGTGCCAGTACGACAGGGGAGCCTGGAAACACCATATATTTT.

This clone was seen a handful of times. The genes are TRBV6-1 and TRBJ2-1; 8 bases match TRBD2. The CDR3 extends over 15 amino acids. CDR1 and CDR2 from the germline V gene are MNHNS and SASEGT. After removal of 4 bases from V and 0 bases from J, the junction contained 2 bases not matched to a gene. The CDR3 DNA sequence: TGTGCCAGCAGTGCCCGGGGGGGCTCCTACAATGAGCAGTTCTTC. It codes for CASSARGGSYNEQFF.

The chain employs TRBV15 and TRBJ2-6; the D is unclear. Trimming took off 1 base at V and 1 base at J, with 11 bases between the two ends. The germline V gene encodes CDR1 LNHNV and CDR2 YYDKDF (reference sequence). The CDR3 totals 17 residues. CDR3 nucleotides: TGTGCCACCAGCAGAGCGGGTCCCCGATCTGGGGCCAACGTCCTGACTTTC. This encodes CATSRAGPRSGANVLTF.

The J gene is TRBJ1-1, the V gene TRBV6-4; D gene uncertain. The CDR3 is made up of 13 amino acids. The ends were cut back, 6 bases at V and 0 bases at J, with 8 bases in the middle. CDR1 and CDR2 from the germline V gene are MRHNA and SNTAGT. Written as DNA, the CDR3 is TGTGCCAGCAGCCTCGTATTGAACACTGAAGCTTTCTTT. This encodes CASSLVLNTEAFF.

CDR3 amino acids: CASTKPGQRYGYTF. CDR3 nucleotides: TGTGCCAGCACAAAACCGGGACAGAGGTATGGCTACACCTTC. The gene calls are TRBV9 and TRBJ1-2; the match to TRBD1 covers 7 bases. The V segment lost 6 bases and the J segment 5 bases; nucleotides outside the gene matches: 10. The CDR3 contains 14 residues. The germline gives CDR1 SGDLS, CDR2 YYNGEE.

The chain employs TRBV7-6 and TRBJ2-1, with TRBD2 matching over 8 bases. CDR3 size: 15 residues. From germline, CDR1 is SGHVS and CDR2 FNYEAQ. J lost 2 bases, V lost 6 bases, and 6 bases had no gene match. The CDR3 bases are TGTGCCAGCAGGCCCGGGGGGGGACCCTACAATGAGCAGTTCTTC. It specifies CASRPGGGPYNEQFF.

The chain has TRBV11-3 and TRBJ2-2; D not certain. This CDR3 comprises 14 residues. Trimming removed 1 base at V and 4 bases at J, with 7 bases between. CDR1 is SGHNT, CDR2 YENEEA, per germline. CDR3 loop: CASSLGQSTGELFF. The DNA for the CDR3 is TGTGCCAGCAGCTTAGGCCAGAGCACCGGGGAGCTGTTTTTT.